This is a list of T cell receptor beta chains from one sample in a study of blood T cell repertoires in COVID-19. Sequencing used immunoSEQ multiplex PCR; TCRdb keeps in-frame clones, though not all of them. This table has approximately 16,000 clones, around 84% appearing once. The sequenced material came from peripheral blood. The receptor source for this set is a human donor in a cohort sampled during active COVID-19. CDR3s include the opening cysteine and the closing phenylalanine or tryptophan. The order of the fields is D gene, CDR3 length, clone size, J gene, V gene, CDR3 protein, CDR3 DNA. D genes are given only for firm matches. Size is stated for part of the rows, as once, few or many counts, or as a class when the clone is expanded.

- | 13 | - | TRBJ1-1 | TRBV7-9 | CASSLANSREAFF | TGTGCCAGCAGCTTAGCGAACAGCCGTGAAGCTTTCTTT
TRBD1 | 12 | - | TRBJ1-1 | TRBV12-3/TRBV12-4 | CASSFGTGEAFF | TGTGCCAGCAGTTTTGGGACAGGGGAAGCTTTCTTT
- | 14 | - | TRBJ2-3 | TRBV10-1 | CASSGQASTDTQYF | TGCGCCAGCAGTGGCCAGGCTAGCACAGATACGCAGTATTTT
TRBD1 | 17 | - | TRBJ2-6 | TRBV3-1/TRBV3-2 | CASSRGQGATGANVLTF | TGTGCCAGCAGCCGCGGACAGGGGGCAACTGGGGCCAACGTCCTGACTTTC
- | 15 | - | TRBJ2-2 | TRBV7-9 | CASSQGRSNTGELFF | TGTGCCAGCAGCCAGGGAAGATCGAACACCGGGGAGCTGTTTTTT
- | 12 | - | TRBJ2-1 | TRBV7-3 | CASSPTLGEQFF | TGTGCCAGCAGCCCTACGCTAGGTGAGCAGTTCTTC
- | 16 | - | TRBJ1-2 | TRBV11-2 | CASSPRASKQGLDYTF | TGTGCCAGCAGCCCCCGGGCATCGAAGCAGGGCTTGGATTACACCTTC
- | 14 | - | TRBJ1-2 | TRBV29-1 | CSVGRQGANYGYTF | TGCAGCGTTGGAAGGCAGGGCGCTAACTATGGCTACACCTTC
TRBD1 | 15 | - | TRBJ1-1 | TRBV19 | CASSMGPGTATEAFF | TGTGCCAGTAGTATGGGCCCCGGGACAGCCACTGAAGCTTTCTTT
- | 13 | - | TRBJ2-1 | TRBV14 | CASSHLRYNEQFF | TGTGCCAGCAGCCACCTGCGTTACAATGAGCAGTTCTTC
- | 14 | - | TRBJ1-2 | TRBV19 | CASSMGPGRNGYTF | TGTGCCAGTAGTATGGGTCCTGGGAGGAATGGCTACACCTTC
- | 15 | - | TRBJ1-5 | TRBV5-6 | CASSLQGRKNQPQHF | TGTGCCAGCAGCTTGCAGGGGCGGAAGAATCAGCCCCAGCATTTT
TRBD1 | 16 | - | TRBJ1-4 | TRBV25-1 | CASSQDRGTTNEKLFF | TGTGCCAGCAGCCAGGACAGGGGGACAACTAATGAAAAACTGTTTTTT
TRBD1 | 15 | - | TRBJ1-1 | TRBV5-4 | CASSLGDRMNTEAFF | TGTGCCAGCAGCTTGGGGGACAGAATGAACACTGAAGCTTTCTTT
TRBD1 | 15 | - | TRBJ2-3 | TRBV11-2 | CASSLRNRDSNTQYF | TGTGCCAGCAGCTTACGGAACCGGGACAGCAATACGCAGTATTTT
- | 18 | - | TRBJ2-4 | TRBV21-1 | CASSKVAGEELAKNIQYF | TGTGCCAGCAGCAAAGTGGCGGGGGAAGAACTAGCCAAAAACATTCAGTACTTC
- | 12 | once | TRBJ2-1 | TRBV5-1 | CASSLGQREQFF | TGCGCCAGCAGCTTGGGACAAAGGGAGCAGTTCTTC
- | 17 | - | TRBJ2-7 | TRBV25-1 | CASSESMRQNSSYEQYF | TGTGCCAGCAGTGAGTCGATGCGACAGAATAGCTCCTACGAGCAGTACTTC
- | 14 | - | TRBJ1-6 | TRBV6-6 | CASSYESLNSPLHF | TGTGCCAGCAGTTACGAGAGTTTGAATTCACCCCTCCACTTT
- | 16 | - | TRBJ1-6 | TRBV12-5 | CASGWEGVSYNSPLHF | TGTGCTAGTGGTTGGGAGGGAGTCAGTTATAATTCACCCCTCCACTTT
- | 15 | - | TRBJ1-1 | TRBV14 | CASSQEWGRDTEAFF | TGTGCCAGCAGCCAAGAATGGGGGAGGGACACTGAAGCTTTCTTT
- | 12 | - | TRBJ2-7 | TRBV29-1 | CSVLAPNHEQYF | TGCAGCGTTTTAGCCCCCAACCACGAGCAGTACTTC